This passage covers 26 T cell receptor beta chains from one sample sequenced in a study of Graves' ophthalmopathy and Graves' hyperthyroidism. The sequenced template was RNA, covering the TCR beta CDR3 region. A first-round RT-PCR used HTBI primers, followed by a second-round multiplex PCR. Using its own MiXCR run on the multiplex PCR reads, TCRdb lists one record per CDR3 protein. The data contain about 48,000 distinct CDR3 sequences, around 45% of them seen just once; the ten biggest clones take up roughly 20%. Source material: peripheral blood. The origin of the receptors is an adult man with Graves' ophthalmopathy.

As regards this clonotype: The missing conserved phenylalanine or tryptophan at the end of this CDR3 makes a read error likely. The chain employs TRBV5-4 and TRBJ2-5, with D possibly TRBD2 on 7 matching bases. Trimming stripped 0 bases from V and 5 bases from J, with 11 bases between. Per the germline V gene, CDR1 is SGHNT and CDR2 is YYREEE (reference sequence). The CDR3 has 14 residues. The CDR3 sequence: CASSLDGGGETQYS. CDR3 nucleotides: TGTGCCAGCAGCTTGGATGGCGGGGGCGAGACCCAGTACTCC.

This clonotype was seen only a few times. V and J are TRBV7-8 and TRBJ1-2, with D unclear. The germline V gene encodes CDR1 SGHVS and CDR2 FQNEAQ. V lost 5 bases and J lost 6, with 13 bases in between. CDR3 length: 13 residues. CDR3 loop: CASSVFNSDGYTF. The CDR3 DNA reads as TGTGCCAGCAGCGTATTTAACAGCGATGGCTACACCTTC.

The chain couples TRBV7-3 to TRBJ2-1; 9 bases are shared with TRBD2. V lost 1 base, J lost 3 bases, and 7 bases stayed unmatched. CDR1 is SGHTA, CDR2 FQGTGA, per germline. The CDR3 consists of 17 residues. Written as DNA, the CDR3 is TGTGCCAGCAGCTTAAATCCCCTTAGCGGGGGCTACAATGAGCAGTTCTTC. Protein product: CASSLNPLSGGYNEQFF.

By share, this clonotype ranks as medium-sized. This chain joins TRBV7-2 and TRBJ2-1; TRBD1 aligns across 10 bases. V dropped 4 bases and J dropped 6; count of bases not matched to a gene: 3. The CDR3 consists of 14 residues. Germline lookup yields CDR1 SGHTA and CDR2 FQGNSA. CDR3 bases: TGTGCCAGCAGCTGGGGGACAGGGGCCAATGAGCAGTTCTTC. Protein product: CASSWGTGANEQFF.

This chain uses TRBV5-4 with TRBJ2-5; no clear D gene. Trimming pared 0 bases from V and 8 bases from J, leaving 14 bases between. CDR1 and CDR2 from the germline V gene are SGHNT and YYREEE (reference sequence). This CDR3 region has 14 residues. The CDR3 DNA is TGTGCCAGCAGCTTGGAGGTAAAGGGTGGAACCCAGTACTTC. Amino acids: CASSLEVKGGTQYF. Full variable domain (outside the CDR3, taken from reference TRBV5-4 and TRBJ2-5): ETGVTQSPTHLIKTRGQQVTLRCSSQSGHNTVSWYQQALGQGPQFIFQYYREEENGRGNFPPRFSGLQFPNYSSELNVNALELDDSALYLCASSLEVKGGTQYFGPGTRLLVL.

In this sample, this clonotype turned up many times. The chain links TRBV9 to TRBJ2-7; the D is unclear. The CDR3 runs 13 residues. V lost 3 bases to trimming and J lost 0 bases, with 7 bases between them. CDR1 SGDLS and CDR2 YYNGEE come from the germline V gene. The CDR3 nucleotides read TGTGCCAGCAGCGGGGTGAGCTCCTACGAGCAGTACTTC. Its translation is CASSGVSSYEQYF.

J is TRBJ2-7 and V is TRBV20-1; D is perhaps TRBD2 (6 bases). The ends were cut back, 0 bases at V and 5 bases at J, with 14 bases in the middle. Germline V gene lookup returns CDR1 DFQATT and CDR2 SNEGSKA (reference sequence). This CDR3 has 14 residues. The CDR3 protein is CSARDPGDPNEQYF. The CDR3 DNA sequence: TGCAGTGCTAGAGACCCGGGAGACCCCAACGAGCAGTACTTC.

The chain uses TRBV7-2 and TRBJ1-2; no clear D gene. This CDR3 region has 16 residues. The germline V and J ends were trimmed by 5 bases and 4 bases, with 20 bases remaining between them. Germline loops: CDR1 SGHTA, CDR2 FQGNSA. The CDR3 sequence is CASSLQSDFPRYGYTF. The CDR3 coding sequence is TGTGCCAGCAGCCTCCAGTCAGACTTCCCTCGCTATGGCTACACCTTC.

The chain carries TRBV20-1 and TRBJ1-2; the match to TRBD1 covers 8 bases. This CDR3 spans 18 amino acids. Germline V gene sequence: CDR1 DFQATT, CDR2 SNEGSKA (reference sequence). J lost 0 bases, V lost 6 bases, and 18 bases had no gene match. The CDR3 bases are TGCAGTGCCCCCCACGGCAGGACAGGGAGTGAGGCTAACTATGGCTACACCTTC. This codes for CSAPHGRTGSEANYGYTF.

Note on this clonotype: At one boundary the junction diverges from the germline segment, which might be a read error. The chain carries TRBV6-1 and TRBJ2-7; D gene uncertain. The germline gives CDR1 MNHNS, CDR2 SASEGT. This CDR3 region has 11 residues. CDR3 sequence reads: CAGKEIYEQYF. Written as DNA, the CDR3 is TGTGCCGGTAAAGAAATCTACGAGCAGTACTTT.

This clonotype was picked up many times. The CDR3 loop is CASSLALAGETGELFF. CDR3 nucleotide sequence: TGTGCCAGCAGCTTAGCACTAGCGGGAGAAACCGGGGAGCTGTTTTTT. The gene calls are TRBV7-2 and TRBJ2-2; TRBD2 aligns across 11 bases. V trimming: 0 bases; J trimming: 5 bases; junction bases outside the gene matches: 2. Germline-derived CDR1 and CDR2 are SGHTA and FQGNSA. The CDR3 extends over 16 amino acids.

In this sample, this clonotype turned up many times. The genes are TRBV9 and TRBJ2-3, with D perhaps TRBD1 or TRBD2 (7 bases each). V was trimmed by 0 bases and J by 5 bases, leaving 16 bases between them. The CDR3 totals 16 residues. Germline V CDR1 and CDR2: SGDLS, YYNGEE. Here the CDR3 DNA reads TGTGCCAGCAGCGTAGGCGCAGGGGGAGGGGTAGATACGCAGTATTTT. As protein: CASSVGAGGGVDTQYF.

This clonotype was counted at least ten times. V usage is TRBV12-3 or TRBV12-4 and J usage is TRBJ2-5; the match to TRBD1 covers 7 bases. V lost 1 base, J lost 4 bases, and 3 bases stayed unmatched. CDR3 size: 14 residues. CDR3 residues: CASSLGRGRETQYF. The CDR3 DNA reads TGTGCCAGCAGTTTAGGCAGGGGGAGAGAGACCCAGTACTTC.

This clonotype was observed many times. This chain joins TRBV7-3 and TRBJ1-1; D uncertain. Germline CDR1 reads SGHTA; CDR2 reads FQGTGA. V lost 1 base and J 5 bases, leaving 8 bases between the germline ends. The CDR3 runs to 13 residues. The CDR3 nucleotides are TGTGCCAGCAGCTTAAAGGGAGGAACTGAAGCTTTCTTT. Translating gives CASSLKGGTEAFF.

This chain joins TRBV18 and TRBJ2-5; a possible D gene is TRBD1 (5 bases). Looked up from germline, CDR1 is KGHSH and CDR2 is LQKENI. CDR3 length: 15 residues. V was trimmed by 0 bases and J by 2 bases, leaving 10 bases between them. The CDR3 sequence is CASSPPAGLQETQYF. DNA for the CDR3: TGTGCCAGCTCACCACCGGCAGGGCTTCAAGAGACCCAGTACTTC.

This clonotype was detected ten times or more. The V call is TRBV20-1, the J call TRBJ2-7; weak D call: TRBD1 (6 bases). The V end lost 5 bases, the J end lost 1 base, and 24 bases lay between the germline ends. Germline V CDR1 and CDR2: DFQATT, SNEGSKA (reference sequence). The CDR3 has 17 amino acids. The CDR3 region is CSARDRGTPVASYEQYF. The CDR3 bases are TGCAGTGCTCGGGATAGAGGGACACCGGTAGCGTCCTACGAGCAGTACTTC.

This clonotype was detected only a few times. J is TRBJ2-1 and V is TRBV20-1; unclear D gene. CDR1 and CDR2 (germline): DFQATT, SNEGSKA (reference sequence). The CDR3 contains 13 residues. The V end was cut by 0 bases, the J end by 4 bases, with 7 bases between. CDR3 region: CSARDPAYNEQFF. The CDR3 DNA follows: TGCAGTGCTAGAGATCCGGCTTACAATGAGCAGTTCTTC.

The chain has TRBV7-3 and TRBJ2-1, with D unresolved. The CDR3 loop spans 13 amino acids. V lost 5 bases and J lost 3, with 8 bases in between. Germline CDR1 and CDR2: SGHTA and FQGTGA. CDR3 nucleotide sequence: TGTGCCAGCAGCACCTCTGGCTACAATGAGCAGTTCTTC. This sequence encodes CASSTSGYNEQFF.

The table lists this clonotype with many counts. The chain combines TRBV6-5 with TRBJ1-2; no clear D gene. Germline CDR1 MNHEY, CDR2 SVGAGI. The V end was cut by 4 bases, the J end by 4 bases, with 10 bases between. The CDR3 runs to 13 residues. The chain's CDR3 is CASSSPDFYGYTF. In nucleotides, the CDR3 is TGTGCCAGCAGTTCCCCGGACTTCTATGGCTACACCTTC.

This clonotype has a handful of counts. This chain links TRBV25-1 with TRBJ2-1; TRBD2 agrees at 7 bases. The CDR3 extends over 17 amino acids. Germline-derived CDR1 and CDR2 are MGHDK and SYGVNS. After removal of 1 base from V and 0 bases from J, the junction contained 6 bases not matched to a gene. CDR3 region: CASSEWEGGGSYNEQFF. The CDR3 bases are TGTGCCAGCAGTGAATGGGAGGGTGGCGGCTCCTACAATGAGCAGTTCTTC. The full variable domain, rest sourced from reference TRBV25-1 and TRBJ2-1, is EADIYQTPRYLVIGTGKKITLECSQTMGHDKMYWYQQDPGMELHLIHYSYGVNSTEKGDLSSESTVSRIRTEHFPLTLESARPSHTSQYLCASSEWEGGGSYNEQFFGPGTRLTVL.

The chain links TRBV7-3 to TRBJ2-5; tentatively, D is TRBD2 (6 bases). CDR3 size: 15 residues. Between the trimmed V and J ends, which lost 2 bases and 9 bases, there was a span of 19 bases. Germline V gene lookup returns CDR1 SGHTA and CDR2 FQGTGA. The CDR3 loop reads CASSLGLGVGGPQYF. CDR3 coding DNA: TGTGCCAGCAGCTTAGGGTTAGGAGTGGGAGGACCCCAGTACTTC.

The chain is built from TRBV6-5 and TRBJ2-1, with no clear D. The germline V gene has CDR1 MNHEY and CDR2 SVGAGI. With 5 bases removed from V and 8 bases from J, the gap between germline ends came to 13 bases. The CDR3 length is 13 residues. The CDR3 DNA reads TGTGCCAGCAGTAAACTTATGTCCGATGAGCAGTTCTTC. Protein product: CASSKLMSDEQFF.

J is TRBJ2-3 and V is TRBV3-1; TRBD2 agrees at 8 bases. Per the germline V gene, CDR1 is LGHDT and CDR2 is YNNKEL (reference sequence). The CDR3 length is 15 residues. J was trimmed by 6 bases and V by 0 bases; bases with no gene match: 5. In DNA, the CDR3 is TGTGCCAGCAGCCAAGAAGAGCGGGGGAGGGATACGCAGTATTTT. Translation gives CASSQEERGRDTQYF.

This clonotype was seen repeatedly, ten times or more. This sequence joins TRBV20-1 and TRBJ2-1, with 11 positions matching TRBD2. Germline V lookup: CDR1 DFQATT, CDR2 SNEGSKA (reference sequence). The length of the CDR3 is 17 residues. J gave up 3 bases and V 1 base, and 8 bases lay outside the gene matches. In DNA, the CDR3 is TGCAGTGCTAGAGGAGTTAGCGGGGGGGCCAACTACAATGAGCAGTTCTTC. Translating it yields CSARGVSGGANYNEQFF.

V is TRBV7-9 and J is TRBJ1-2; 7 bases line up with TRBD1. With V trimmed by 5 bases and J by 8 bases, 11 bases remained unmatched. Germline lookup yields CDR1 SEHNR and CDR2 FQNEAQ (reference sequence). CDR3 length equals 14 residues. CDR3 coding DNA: TGTGCCAGCAGCCTAGGAGACAGGGTCGAGGGCTACACCTTC. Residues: CASSLGDRVEGYTF.

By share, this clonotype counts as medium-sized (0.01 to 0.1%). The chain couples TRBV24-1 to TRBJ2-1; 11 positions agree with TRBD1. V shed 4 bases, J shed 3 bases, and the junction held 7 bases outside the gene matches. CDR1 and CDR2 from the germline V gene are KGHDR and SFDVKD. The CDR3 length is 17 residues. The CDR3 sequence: CATSDRTGQGDYNEQFF. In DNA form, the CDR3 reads TGTGCCACCAGTGACCGAACGGGACAGGGGGACTACAATGAGCAGTTCTTC.